The entry below gives a single TCR beta chain sequence along with its context. Its antigen is unidentified. TCRdb redid the calling of the 5' RACE reads with MiXCR, one entry per CDR3 protein. The sample lists 1.5 million to 2 million distinct CDR3 sequences, under 35% occurring once. The length of the CDR3 is 14 residues. Germline V gene lookup returns CDR1 SGHAT and CDR2 FQNNGV. Trimming left V 5 bases short and J 3 bases short, with 13 bases between. This sample was taken from a study of identical twins. Overall study results and limits: The study found weaker excess twin sharing in beta out-of-frame sequences. When twins shared out-of-frame alpha sequences, those sequences had excess low generation probability.

This sequence joins TRBV11-2 and TRBJ1-2; D is perhaps TRBD1 (5 bases). Sequenced: cord blood. This TCR derives from a newborn girl in good health. CDR3: CASSPLGQHYGYTF. The CDR3 DNA follows: TGTGCCAGCAGCCCACTGGGGCAGCACTATGGCTACACCTTC.